The clone carrying this T cell receptor (beta chain) showed up many times. Its antigen is still unknown. The hyperthyroidism patients had all been newly diagnosed, and their disease duration was under 2 months. Their ages ranged from 18 to 65 years. Fresh peripheral blood, roughly 9.8 ml of it, supplied the PBMCs. CDR1 is SNHLY and CDR2 is FYNNEI in the germline V gene. The CDR3 length is 14 residues. Trimming at V came to 8 bases and at J to 6 bases, leaving 13 bases not matched to a gene. This sample is drawn from a study of T cells in Graves' hyperthyroidism and ophthalmopathy. General study points: Blood also held most thyroid clonotypes expanded beyond 0.001.

RNA transcripts yielded amplified TCR beta CDR3 regions. First-round RT-PCR of the TCR CDR3 relied on the HTBI primer set. TCRdb recomputed calls from the multiplex PCR reads with MiXCR, one row per CDR3 protein. The profile shows under 300,000 distinct CDR3 sequences, around a quarter of them singletons. The J gene is TRBJ2-7, the V gene TRBV2, with 7 bases lining up with TRBD1. The sequencing input was blood. The receptor was derived from a man in his forties with Graves' hyperthyroidism that later progressed to Graves' ophthalmopathy. In DNA form, the CDR3 reads TGTGCCAGCCAACCGAGGGGGCAAGCAGCCGAGCAGTACTTC. Encoded protein: CASQPRGQAAEQYF.